One sample yielded the 6 T cell receptor beta chains listed below, sequenced in a study of identical twins (dated by TCRdb to about 2016). Library preparation employed 5' RACE. Data came from an Illumina HiSeq 2000. TCRdb reprocessed the public reads (quality trimming at Q25 with fastp, clone calling with MiXCR) and kept in-frame beta chains. Under each unique CDR3 protein, matching rows form one entry showing the most common genes and DNA. This sample lists more than 350,000 distinct CDR3 sequences; around 9.7% were detected once. Together, the top ten hold under 10% of the sample. The sample taken for sequencing was naive T cells sorted from blood. The sample's cell subset or site, from its label and the paper: cells isolated with a human naive T-cell isolation kit. These receptors all stem from a woman aged 50 to 65 in good health.

This clonotype was detected a few times. The genes are TRBV12-3 or TRBV12-4 and TRBJ2-7, with a possible D match to TRBD1 (5 bases). The CDR3 sequence is 13 residues long. V lost 3 bases, J lost 2 bases, and 8 bases lay in between. The chain's CDR3 is CASSLIGAYEQYV. In DNA form, the CDR3 reads TGTGCCAGCAGTTTGATAGGGGCCTACGAGCAGTACGTC.

This clonotype occurred a few times. The chain joins TRBV5-1 to TRBJ2-1; D not certain. Per germline, CDR1 SGHRS and CDR2 YFSETQ. The CDR3 runs 12 residues. The V and J ends lost 6 bases and 5 bases respectively, with 9 bases between them. This CDR3 reads CASNEDDNEQFF. CDR3 DNA: TGCGCCAGCAATGAGGACGACAATGAGCAGTTCTTC.

The rearrangement joins TRBV4-2 to TRBJ2-7; D not certain. Germline V CDR1 and CDR2: LGHNA, YNFKEQ. Trimming removed 2 bases at V and 3 bases at J, with 8 bases between. This CDR3 is 13 amino acids long. The CDR3 is CASSQLQNYEQYF. For the CDR3, the DNA is TGTGCCAGCAGCCAATTACAGAACTACGAGCAGTACTTC.

The V call is TRBV25-1, the J call TRBJ2-4, with a tentative D call TRBD2 (6 bases). Trimming removed 4 bases from V and 6 bases from J, with 25 bases in between. CDR1 and CDR2 (germline): MGHDK, SYGVNS. The CDR3 is 18 residues long. DNA of the CDR3: TGTGCCAGCAGTGGAGTGGGGTCGGTCGGGGGTTGGGGAAACATTCAGTACTTC. Translated: CASSGVGSVGGWGNIQYF. The full variable domain, rest sourced from reference TRBV25-1 and TRBJ2-4, is EADIYQTPRYLVIGTGKKITLECSQTMGHDKMYWYQQDPGMELHLIHYSYGVNSTEKGDLSSESTVSRIRTEHFPLTLESARPSHTSQYLCASSGVGSVGGWGNIQYFGAGTRLSVL.

J is TRBJ2-5 and V is TRBV29-1; perhaps TRBD2 as D (6 bases). The CDR3 is 14 amino acids. Germline-derived CDR1 and CDR2 are SQVTM and ANQGSEA. Trimming pared 4 bases from V and 1 base from J, leaving 13 bases between. DNA of the CDR3: TGCAGCGTTGTGGAGGGCGCGATCCAAGAGACCCAGTACTTC. The encoded protein is CSVVEGAIQETQYF.

The V gene is TRBV19, the J gene TRBJ2-1; TRBD2 is a possible D gene (6 bases). This CDR3 region has 13 residues. CDR1 and CDR2 from the germline V gene are LNHDA and SQIVND (reference sequence). Trimming stripped 7 bases from V and 6 bases from J, with 13 bases between. CDR3 loop: CASTLASGNEQFF. The CDR3 coding sequence is TGTGCCAGTACGCTAGCGTCAGGCAATGAGCAGTTCTTC. Filled out from reference TRBV19 and TRBJ2-1, the complete variable domain reads DGGITQSPKYLFRKEGQNVTLSCEQNLNHDAMYWYRQDPGQGLRLIYYSQIVNDFQKGDIAEGYSVSREKKESFPLTVTSAQKNPTAFYLCASTLASGNEQFFGPGTRLTVL.